This T cell receptor beta chain was identified during a study of PD-L1 blockade in urothelial cancer. Data came from immunoSEQ multiplex PCR; TCRdb stores just in-frame clones and leaves some out. The sample lists more than 95,000 clones, 85% to 90% occurring once. The CDR3 consists of 14 residues. Trimming stripped 4 bases from V and 3 bases from J, with 14 bases between. Germline V gene sequence: CDR1 SGHRS, CDR2 YFSETQ. Time point specified: peripheral blood 6 weeks after treatment start. The patients' disease, urothelial carcinoma, was locally advanced or metastatic. This sequence was found in a man in his sixties with urothelial cancer. This rearrangement joins TRBV5-1 to TRBJ2-7; D is possibly TRBD1 (7 bases). Here the sequenced sample was PBMCs, taken around atezolizumab (anti-PD-L1) treatment. The DNA of the CDR3 is TGCGCCAGCAGCCAGGGGGGCGGAGGCTACGAGCAGTACTTC. Amino acids: CASSQGGGGYEQYF.